The rows below give T cell receptor beta chains drawn from one sample of a study of sequential checkpoint blockade in melanoma. Using immunoSEQ multiplex PCR, the repertoire was profiled, and TCRdb retains in-frame clones only, with some absent. The repertoire holds 9,500 to 15,000 clones, about four fifths seen once, with 6% to 8.5% in the top ten. The starting material was CD8+ T cells sorted from blood (inferred from file names), obtained from a patient given nivolumab and ipilimumab in sequence. Receptor source: a human donor with melanoma. Both conserved end residues are part of each CDR3. Each record gives: V gene, clone size, D gene, J gene, CDR3 protein, CDR3 DNA. A D gene is named only where the DNA matches it firmly. Rows may omit the clone size; those that give it use once, few, many or a size class.

TRBV19,NA,TRBD1,TRBJ1-5,CASRSFSGGSQPQHF,TGTGCCAGCCGCTCCTTCTCAGGGGGAAGTCAGCCCCAGCATTTT
TRBV12-2,NA,NA,TRBJ2-3,CASRSEGTSGIERTTDTQYF,TGTGCAAGTCGCTCAGAAGGGACTAGCGGGATAGAAAGGACAACAGATACGCAGTATTTT
TRBV9,once,NA,TRBJ1-2,CASSGGVYGYTF,TGTGCCAGCAGCGGGGGGGTCTATGGCTACACCTTC
TRBV4-2,NA,TRBD1,TRBJ1-4,CASSQDMGTATNEKLFF,TGTGCCAGCAGCCAAGATATGGGGACAGCAACTAATGAAAAACTGTTTTTT
TRBV7-9,NA,TRBD1,TRBJ2-5,CASTDRGHQQETQYF,TGTGCCAGCACGGACAGGGGCCACCAACAAGAGACCCAGTACTTC
TRBV2,NA,NA,TRBJ1-6,CASSTPLDKNSPLHF,TGTGCCAGCAGTACCCCTCTGGACAAAAATTCCCCCCTCCACTTT
TRBV4-1,NA,NA,TRBJ1-5,CASSQGTEVTPQHF,TGCGCCAGCAGCCAAGGGACTGAAGTAACACCCCAGCATTTT
TRBV28,NA,TRBD1,TRBJ1-5,CASSSGTGVQPQHF,TGTGCCAGCAGCTCTGGGACAGGGGTTCAGCCCCAGCATTTT
TRBV9,NA,NA,TRBJ2-3,CASSGGNPLTDTQYF,TGTGCCAGCAGCGGCGGAAACCCTCTCACAGATACGCAGTATTTT
TRBV5-1,NA,NA,TRBJ1-1,CASSLWGVGTTEAFF,TGCGCCAGCAGCTTGTGGGGAGTTGGAACCACTGAAGCTTTCTTT
TRBV6-5,once,TRBD1,TRBJ1-4,CASSYLGRGNEKLFF,TGTGCCAGCAGTTACTTGGGCAGGGGGAATGAAAAACTGTTTTTT
TRBV30,NA,TRBD2,TRBJ2-2,CAWTNVGSGGTGELFF,TGTGCCTGGACCAACGTAGGTAGCGGGGGAACCGGGGAGCTGTTTTTT
TRBV28,few,NA,TRBJ1-5,CASSFGGAYQPQHF,TGTGCCAGCAGTTTTGGAGGGGCTTATCAGCCCCAGCATTTT
TRBV6-5,NA,TRBD1,TRBJ1-6,CASTTTGGYSPLHF,TGTGCCAGCACCACGACAGGGGGCTATTCACCCCTCCACTTT
TRBV7-2,NA,TRBD2,TRBJ2-7,CASSPASGGYEQYF,TGTGCCAGCAGTCCCGCTAGCGGGGGCTACGAGCAGTACTTC
TRBV4-1,NA,NA,TRBJ1-5,CASSQERGGRISSNQPQHF,TGCGCCAGCAGCCAAGAACGGGGGGGGAGGATTAGTAGCAATCAGCCCCAGCATTTT
TRBV5-8,NA,TRBD1,TRBJ2-7,CASSPGQGTSSYEQYF,TGTGCCAGCAGCCCCGGACAGGGAACGAGCTCCTACGAGCAGTACTTC
TRBV19,few,NA,TRBJ2-1,CASKNLIYNEQFF,TGTGCCAGTAAGAACCTAATTTACAATGAGCAGTTCTTC
TRBV11-3,NA,TRBD2,TRBJ2-7,CASSLGPSGSYEQYF,TGTGCCAGCAGCTTAGGGCCTAGCGGGTCCTACGAGCAGTACTTC
TRBV6-1,NA,NA,TRBJ2-4,CASSPIWLAKNIQYF,TGTGCCAGCAGCCCCATTTGGCTAGCCAAAAACATTCAGTACTTC
TRBV5-1,NA,TRBD1,TRBJ2-1,CASTGGFEQFF,TGCGCCAGTACAGGGGGCTTCGAGCAGTTCTTC
TRBV7-9,NA,TRBD1,TRBJ1-2,CASTGTGNYGYTF,TGTGCCAGCACCGGGACAGGCAACTATGGCTACACCTTC
TRBV15,NA,TRBD1,TRBJ1-2,CATSAGQGANYGYTF,TGTGCCACCAGCGCCGGACAGGGGGCTAACTATGGCTACACCTTC
TRBV11-2,NA,NA,TRBJ1-4,CASSLGQPPEKLFF,TGTGCCAGCAGCTTAGGACAGCCCCCCGAAAAACTGTTTTTT
TRBV9,NA,TRBD1,TRBJ1-2,CASSEGDSPGIGYGYTF,TGTGCCAGCAGCGAAGGGGACAGCCCGGGGATTGGCTATGGCTACACCTTC
TRBV7-2,NA,TRBD2,TRBJ2-1,CASSPLAGGKNEQFF,TGTGCCAGCAGCCCGCTAGCGGGGGGGAAGAATGAGCAGTTCTTC
TRBV4-1,NA,NA,TRBJ1-1,CASSQDPMNTEAFF,TGCGCCAGCAGCCAAGATCCTATGAACACTGAAGCTTTCTTT
TRBV6-1,NA,TRBD2,TRBJ2-3,CASSLSGGPDTQYF,TGTGCCAGCAGCCTTAGCGGGGGGCCAGATACGCAGTATTTT
TRBV27,NA,TRBD1,TRBJ2-2,CASSLTGSGELFF,TGTGCCAGCAGTTTGACAGGGTCCGGGGAGCTGTTTTTT
TRBV5-1,NA,NA,TRBJ2-3,CASSLAPGTDTQYF,TGCGCCAGCAGCTTGGCACCAGGCACAGATACGCAGTATTTT
TRBV6-6,NA,NA,TRBJ2-1,CASSSSQASYNEQFF,TGTGCCAGCAGTTCTAGCCAGGCCAGTTACAATGAGCAGTTCTTC
TRBV9,NA,NA,TRBJ1-4,CASSGTATNEKLFF,TGTGCCAGCAGCGGGACAGCAACTAATGAAAAACTGTTTTTT
TRBV7-9,large,NA,TRBJ1-3,CASSSSPAIYF,TGTGCCAGCAGCTCCTCCCCGGCCATATATTTT
TRBV7-6,NA,TRBD2,TRBJ2-2,CASSPPPPSGHTGELFF,TGTGCCAGCAGCCCACCCCCGCCTAGCGGGCACACCGGGGAGCTGTTTTTT
TRBV9,NA,TRBD2,TRBJ2-3,CASSASGGGTDTQYF,TGTGCCAGCAGCGCAAGCGGGGGGGGCACAGATACGCAGTATTTT
TRBV29-1,NA,NA,TRBJ1-1,CSVEVNTEAFF,TGCAGCGTTGAAGTAAACACTGAAGCTTTCTTT
TRBV7-9,NA,TRBD2,TRBJ2-7,CASSPGGGPYEQYF,TGTGCCAGCAGCCCTGGGGGGGGACCCTACGAGCAGTACTTC
TRBV19,NA,TRBD1,TRBJ2-7,CASSFLGQGFDEQYF,TGTGCCAGTAGTTTCCTTGGACAGGGCTTCGACGAGCAGTACTTC
TRBV19,few,NA,TRBJ1-1,CATVVPGVAEAFF,TGTGCCACAGTAGTTCCGGGGGTGGCTGAAGCTTTCTTT
TRBV6-1,once,NA,TRBJ2-1,CASTHYTDKQFF,TGTGCCAGCACCCATTATACAGATAAGCAGTTCTTC
TRBV5-6,NA,NA,TRBJ1-2,CASSLGEAYGYTF,TGTGCCAGCAGCTTAGGGGAGGCCTATGGCTACACCTTC
TRBV7-8,NA,NA,TRBJ1-2,CASSENSYGYTF,TGTGCCAGCAGCGAAAACAGCTATGGCTACACCTTC
TRBV5-4,NA,NA,TRBJ2-7,CASSVQGGYEQYF,TGTGCCAGCAGCGTCCAGGGGGGCTACGAGCAGTACTTC
TRBV7-9,NA,NA,TRBJ2-1,CASSAGLSYNEQFF,TGTGCCAGCAGCGCCGGACTGTCCTACAATGAGCAGTTCTTC
TRBV6-5,NA,TRBD1,TRBJ2-1,CASSYGGQVKLNEQFF,TGTGCCAGCAGTTACGGGGGACAGGTGAAGTTGAATGAGCAGTTCTTC
TRBV11-2,NA,TRBD1,TRBJ2-1,CASSPGTGLNEQFF,TGTGCCAGTTCGCCGGGGACAGGGCTCAATGAGCAGTTCTTC
TRBV28,NA,TRBD2,TRBJ2-2,CASTPPGGWNTGELFF,TGTGCCAGCACCCCTCCGGGAGGGTGGAACACCGGGGAGCTGTTTTTT
TRBV5-3,NA,TRBD2,TRBJ2-2,CARSSGVGIKTSGREGTGELFF,TGTGCCAGAAGCTCTGGGGTTGGGATTAAAACTAGCGGGAGGGAGGGCACCGGGGAGCTGTTTTTT
TRBV5-6,NA,TRBD1,TRBJ2-7,CASSLGWDSSYEQYF,TGTGCCAGCAGCTTGGGATGGGACAGCTCCTACGAGCAGTACTTC
TRBV4-1,NA,TRBD1,TRBJ1-2,CASSHLSPGTGPILYGYTF,TGCGCCAGCAGCCATCTGAGTCCCGGGACAGGACCGATCCTCTATGGCTACACCTTC
TRBV5-4,NA,TRBD2,TRBJ2-1,CASSWGLAGEDNEQFF,TGTGCCAGCAGCTGGGGACTAGCGGGGGAGGACAATGAGCAGTTCTTC
TRBV4-1,NA,NA,TRBJ1-1,CASSPDRTEAFF,TGCGCCAGCAGCCCGGACAGAACTGAAGCTTTCTTT